These 2 T cell receptor beta chains share one sample of origin, sequenced in a study of control samples from healthy donors and cancer patients. The protocol was immunoSEQ multiplex PCR, while the TCRdb copy is restricted to in-frame clones and leaves out a portion. The sample includes roughly 59,000 clones, more than 90% seen only once; the top ten take 1.7%. The sample taken for sequencing was PBMCs. The receptors derive from a man aged 35 to 55 with colorectal cancer.

V usage is TRBV4-2 and J usage is TRBJ1-2; TRBD1 agrees at 8 bases. Germline CDR1 LGHNA, CDR2 YNFKEQ. V lost 0 bases, J lost 4 bases, and 7 bases stayed unmatched. This CDR3 comprises 16 residues. The CDR3 loop reads CASSQDRGDRPYGYTF. In DNA, the CDR3 is TGTGCCAGCAGCCAAGACCGGGGGGACAGGCCCTATGGCTACACCTTC.

The chain uses TRBV19 and TRBJ1-2; D uncertain. In germline, CDR1 is LNHDA, CDR2 SQIVND (reference sequence). Trimming took 5 bases from V and 2 from J, leaving 6 bases between them. The CDR3 contains 12 residues. The CDR3 sequence is CASSAANYGYTF. For the CDR3, the DNA is TGTGCCAGTAGTGCTGCCAACTATGGCTACACCTTC.